The sequence of this T cell receptor (beta chain) was determined in a study of blood T cell repertoires in COVID-19. Overall study: T cells, B-cell-depleted T cells, or PBMCs supplied cDNA or gDNA.

The CDR3 is made up of 15 amino acids. With 5 bases removed from V and 0 bases from J, the gap between germline ends came to 12 bases. Germline V gene sequence: CDR1 SGHTA, CDR2 FQGTGA. Profiling relied on immunoSEQ multiplex PCR, and the TCRdb table lists in-frame clones only, not all of them. This table holds approximately 200,000 clones, about four fifths found once. The material sequenced was peripheral blood. This sequence originates from a woman aged 30 to 39 who had recovered from COVID-19. The V and J genes are TRBV7-3 and TRBJ2-3, with D possibly matching TRBD2 (6 bases). The CDR3 DNA follows: TGTGCCAGCAGCCCCGGGACTTTTAGCACAGATACGCAGTATTTT. Its protein product is CASSPGTFSTDTQYF.